The 12 T cell receptor beta chains below all came from one sample that was sequenced in a study of blood T cell repertoires in COVID-19. Sequencing used immunoSEQ multiplex PCR; TCRdb keeps in-frame clones, though not all of them. The data contain about 43,000 clones, 75% to 90% of them singletons. The sequencing input was peripheral blood. All receptors come from a woman of 80 years or more with active COVID-19.

V and J are TRBV21-1 and TRBJ1-6; the D call TRBD1 from the table was never checked on the DNA. TRBV21-1 is marked as a pseudogene. CDR3 length: 17 residues. CDR3 sequence reads: CASSTYREMAYNSPLHF. The DNA for the CDR3 is TGTGCCAGCAGCACCTACAGGGAGATGGCCTATAATTCACCCCTCCACTTT.

This sequence joins TRBV4-3 and TRBJ2-5, with TRBD2 matching 9 bases. The V and J ends lost 0 bases and 4 bases, in that order; junction bases with no gene match: 6. Germline V gene data show CDR1 as LGHNA and CDR2 as YSLEER. The CDR3 runs to 16 residues. The chain's CDR3 is CASSQDLQAGGETQYF. The CDR3 DNA reads as TGCGCCAGCAGCCAAGATCTTCAAGCGGGGGGAGAGACCCAGTACTTC.

The J gene is TRBJ2-2, the V gene TRBV28; no clear D gene. V lost 2 bases and J 2 bases, leaving 12 bases between the germline ends. CDR1 is MDHEN and CDR2 is SYDVKM in the germline V gene. The CDR3 has 16 residues. Here the CDR3 DNA reads TGTGCCAGCAGTTTAAGGCCCGGGTTCAACACCGGGGAGCTGTTTTTT. Encoded protein: CASSLRPGFNTGELFF.

V and J are TRBV7-9 and TRBJ2-3; possible D gene TRBD1, 7 bases. Germline assignment: CDR1 SEHNR and CDR2 FQNEAQ (reference sequence). With 7 bases removed from V and 6 bases from J, the gap between germline ends came to 23 bases. This CDR3 has 16 residues. The CDR3 spells CASTLTSFGGGDTQYF. The CDR3 DNA reads TGTGCCAGCACCCTTACGAGTTTTGGAGGGGGCGATACGCAGTATTTT.

This clone appeared a single time. The V and J genes are TRBV25-1 and TRBJ1-1, with D perhaps TRBD1 (5 bases). Germline V gives CDR1 MGHDK, CDR2 SYGVNS. V shed 3 bases and J shed 1 base, with 15 bases lying between them. The CDR3 runs to 16 residues. CDR3 residues: CASSDLPGRGNTEAFF. The CDR3, as DNA: TGTGCCAGCAGTGACCTCCCAGGGAGGGGGAACACTGAAGCTTTCTTT.

This clone showed up just once. This chain links TRBV18 with TRBJ1-3; tentatively, D is TRBD1 (6 bases). The length of the CDR3 is 15 residues. The germline V gene encodes CDR1 KGHSH and CDR2 LQKENI. Trimming removed 5 bases at V and 6 bases at J, with 17 bases between. CDR3 sequence: CASSTNRVKENTIYF. The CDR3 DNA follows: TGTGCCAGCTCAACAAACAGGGTGAAGGAAAACACCATATATTTT. The variable domain in full, completed from reference TRBV18 and TRBJ1-3, reads NAGVMQNPRHLVRRRGQEARLRCSPMKGHSHVYWYRQLPEEGLKFMVYLQKENIIDESGMPKERFSAEFPKEGPSILRIQQVVRGDSAAYFCASSTNRVKENTIYFGEGSWLTVV.

The V gene is TRBV18, the J gene TRBJ1-2; a possible D gene is TRBD1 (6 bases). Trimming removed 4 bases at V and 4 bases at J, with 13 bases between. The CDR3 is 14 amino acids. CDR1 is KGHSH and CDR2 is LQKENI in the germline V gene. CDR3 sequence: CASSREGGGYGYTF. CDR3 sequence (DNA): TGTGCCAGCTCACGGGAAGGGGGTGGCTATGGCTACACCTTC.

The chain couples TRBV9 to TRBJ2-5; D ambiguous. CDR1 is SGDLS, CDR2 YYNGEE, per germline. This CDR3 comprises 12 residues. The V end lost 5 bases, the J end lost 5 bases, and 10 bases lay between the germline ends. The CDR3 nucleotides read TGTGCCAGCAGGGCCTCGCCGGAGACCCAGTACTTC. Protein: CASRASPETQYF.

The chain recombines TRBV7-9 with TRBJ1-4; D may be TRBD1 (6 bases). The CDR3 sequence is 14 residues long. V lost 5 bases and J 3 bases, leaving 10 bases between the germline ends. The germline V gene encodes CDR1 SEHNR and CDR2 FQNEAQ (reference sequence). CDR3 coding DNA: TGTGCCAGCAGCCCAGGGGTCGCTAATGAAAAACTGTTTTTT. Amino acids: CASSPGVANEKLFF.

The rearrangement uses TRBV5-1 and TRBJ2-7, with 7 bases lining up with TRBD1. Germline loops: CDR1 SGHRS, CDR2 YFSETQ. V lost 1 base and J lost 2; bases outside the gene matches: 3. There are 14 residues in the CDR3. CDR3 residues: CASSLLGGTYEQYF. The CDR3 coding sequence is TGCGCCAGCAGCTTGCTAGGGGGCACCTACGAGCAGTACTTC. The full variable domain, its missing parts supplied by reference TRBV5-1 and TRBJ2-7, is KAGVTQTPRYLIKTRGQQVTLSCSPISGHRSVSWYQQTPGQGLQFLFEYFSETQRNKGNFPGRFSGRQFSNSRSEMNVSTLELGDSALYLCASSLLGGTYEQYFGPGTRLTVT.

V gene TRBV2 combines with J gene TRBJ1-1; D gene ambiguous. Trimming left V 1 base short and J 1 base short, with 7 bases between. The CDR3 runs 14 residues. The V gene's germline CDR1 is SNHLY and CDR2 FYNNEI. The CDR3 region has the DNA TGTGCCAGCAGTGAAGGTGAGTGGAACACTGAAGCTTTCTTT. It codes for CASSEGEWNTEAFF.

V usage is TRBV2 and J usage is TRBJ1-4; no firm D call. The CDR3 is 14 amino acids. The V end was cut by 11 bases, the J end by 3 bases, with 16 bases between. The germline V gene has CDR1 SNHLY and CDR2 FYNNEI. The CDR3 DNA follows: TGTGCCTCAAACGGCGGGATCCCTAATGAAAAACTGTTTTTT. Encoded protein: CASNGGIPNEKLFF.